The source of this T cell receptor beta chain is a study of cytomegalovirus exposure and HLA in healthy donors. Findings of the study overall: There were some 150 TCR beta chains listed as cytomegalovirus-associated.

Germline CDR1 reads LNHDA; CDR2 reads SQIVND (reference sequence). The CDR3 contains 15 residues. V lost 5 bases to trimming and J lost 6 bases; unmatched junction nucleotides: 5. TCRdb's copy holds only in-frame clones and misses some; the assay was immunoSEQ multiplex PCR. The table shows 65,000 or so clones, with 90% to 95% occurring only once. About this clone: Its antigen is still unknown.

The donors were members of the validation cohort comprising 100 to 150 subjects, separate from the approximately 700-subject first cohort. The specimen was PBMCs. The sequence came from a man between 18 and 35 years old in good health and CMV-seropositive. This sequence joins TRBV19 and TRBJ2-3; 13 bases fit TRBD2. The CDR3 bases are TGTGCCAGTAGTCGGACTAGCGGGAGATCTGATACGCAGTATTTT. Translation gives CASSRTSGRSDTQYF.